Below, 21 T cell receptor beta chains from the same sample are listed, as sequenced in a study of shared clonotypes between healthy human individuals. Libraries were prepared by immunoSEQ multiplex PCR; TCRdb keeps only in-frame clonotypes and omits some of them. The sample consists of over a million clones, roughly 74% of them appearing once. Source material: memory CD4+ T cells from PBMCs. Subset in this sample: CD45RA-negative fraction. The receptors originated from a man younger than 35 in good health. Some clones in this sample may be carry-over from other donors' samples.

V is TRBV28 and J is TRBJ2-7; D is perhaps TRBD1 (5 bases). V gave up 3 bases and J gave up 4 bases, with 13 bases separating them. The CDR3 runs to 14 residues. CDR1 is MDHEN, CDR2 SYDVKM, per germline. CDR3 nucleotide sequence: TGTGCCAGCAGTTTGCTACAGGCCACGTACGAGCAGTACTTC. Encoded protein: CASSLLQATYEQYF. The full variable domain, its missing parts supplied by reference TRBV28 and TRBJ2-7, is DVKVTQSSRYLVKRTGEKVFLECVQDMDHENMFWYRQDPGLGLRLIYFSYDVKMKEKGDIPEGYSVSREKKERFSLILESASTNQTSMYLCASSLLQATYEQYFGPGTRLTVT.

The V and J genes are TRBV6-6 and TRBJ2-1; 11 bases agree with TRBD2. The CDR3 has 16 amino acids. V gave up 5 bases and J gave up 7 bases; unmatched junction bases: 10. CDR1 MNHNY and CDR2 SVGAGI come from the germline V gene (reference sequence). CDR3 residues: CASSRTSGSLENEQFF. As DNA, the CDR3 is TGTGCCAGCAGTCGCACTAGCGGGAGTTTAGAAAATGAGCAGTTCTTC.

The CDR3 sequence is CASSVRGGTEAFF. CDR3 nucleotide sequence: TGTGCCAGCAGCGTAAGGGGAGGCACTGAAGCTTTCTTT. The chain is built from TRBV11-3 and TRBJ1-1; maybe TRBD1 (5 bases). The ends were cut back, 5 bases at V and 4 bases at J, with 11 bases in the middle. Germline V CDR1 and CDR2: SGHNT, YENEEA. The CDR3 length is 13 residues.

This clone was found a few times. This sequence joins TRBV5-1 and TRBJ2-1; the match to TRBD2 covers 12 bases. The CDR3 runs 17 residues. The germline gives CDR1 SGHRS, CDR2 YFSETQ. V was clipped by 4 bases and J by 3 bases; unmatched bases: 8. Here the CDR3 reads CASSTGTSGFNYNEQFF. The CDR3 nucleotides read TGCGCCAGCAGCACCGGGACTAGCGGGTTTAACTACAATGAGCAGTTCTTC.

The chain recombines TRBV5-1 with TRBJ2-5; D unresolved. Deletions cut 1 base from V and 5 bases from J, with 9 bases between. The germline V gene encodes CDR1 SGHRS and CDR2 YFSETQ. There are 13 residues in the CDR3. The CDR3 loop is CASSLTVAETQYF. The CDR3 DNA is TGCGCCAGCAGCTTGACTGTCGCGGAGACCCAGTACTTC. Complete variable domain (other parts from reference TRBV5-1 and TRBJ2-5): KAGVTQTPRYLIKTRGQQVTLSCSPISGHRSVSWYQQTPGQGLQFLFEYFSETQRNKGNFPGRFSGRQFSNSRSEMNVSTLELGDSALYLCASSLTVAETQYFGPGTRLLVL.

The chain employs TRBV10-3 and TRBJ2-2; D is perhaps TRBD1 (5 bases). Germline CDR1 ENHRY, CDR2 SYGVKD. Trimming pared 5 bases from V and 4 bases from J, leaving 14 bases between. The CDR3 contains 15 residues. CDR3 in amino acids: CAISPRGFGTGELFF. The DNA of the CDR3 is TGTGCCATCAGTCCTAGGGGTTTCGGCACCGGGGAGCTGTTTTTT.

The chain combines TRBV28 with TRBJ2-4; D perhaps matches TRBD2 (5 bases). The germline CDR1 and CDR2 sequences are MDHEN and SYDVKM. CDR3 length: 15 residues. Trimming took off 3 bases at V and 4 bases at J, with 13 bases between the two ends. The DNA for the CDR3 is TGTGCCAGCAGTTTCGGAGGTAATCTTAAAAACATTCAGTACTTC. This codes for CASSFGGNLKNIQYF.

The CDR3 here is CASSLGAAPSTDTQYF. CDR3 nucleotides: TGCGCCAGCAGCCTAGGAGCGGCTCCTAGCACAGATACGCAGTATTTT. The chain employs TRBV5-1 and TRBJ2-3; D perhaps matches TRBD2 (5 bases). The CDR3 covers 16 residues. In germline, CDR1 is SGHRS, CDR2 YFSETQ. Trimming left V 4 bases short and J 0 bases short, with 15 bases between.

This clone appeared a few times. V is TRBV28 and J is TRBJ2-3, with 8 bases that match TRBD2. This CDR3 contains 19 residues. Germline V gene lookup returns CDR1 MDHEN and CDR2 SYDVKM. J lost 3 bases, V lost 10 bases, and 24 bases had no gene match. The CDR3 region has the DNA TGTGCCACCTGGGCTAGCGGGCTCTCGGGGCTAGCACAGACAGATACGCAGTATTTT. It is translated as CATWASGLSGLAQTDTQYF.

As concerns this clone: This specimen includes other DNA sequences encoding the same CDR3. For the CDR3, the DNA is TGCGCCAGCAGCCTGGGGGGGAAAGAGACCCAGTACTTC. This translates into CASSLGGKETQYF. The chain combines TRBV5-1 with TRBJ2-5, with 7 bases lining up with TRBD2. Germline V gene data show CDR1 as SGHRS and CDR2 as YFSETQ. The CDR3 contains 13 residues. V lost 4 bases to trimming and J lost 3 bases; unmatched junction nucleotides: 3.

The V gene is TRBV28, the J gene TRBJ2-7; TRBD1 is a possible D gene (6 bases). Germline V gene data show CDR1 as MDHEN and CDR2 as SYDVKM. The V gene lost 5 bases and the J gene lost 2 bases, with 13 bases spanning the gap. CDR3 length: 14 residues. The CDR3 nucleotides read TGTGCCAGCAGTAACTACAGGGAAACCTACGAGCAGTACTTC. Protein: CASSNYRETYEQYF. The whole variable domain, remainder taken from reference TRBV28 and TRBJ2-7, is DVKVTQSSRYLVKRTGEKVFLECVQDMDHENMFWYRQDPGLGLRLIYFSYDVKMKEKGDIPEGYSVSREKKERFSLILESASTNQTSMYLCASSNYRETYEQYFGPGTRLTVT.

Concerning this clone itself: In the same sample, other DNA sequences code for this CDR3. The chain carries TRBV19 and TRBJ1-5, with a weak D call TRBD1 (5 bases). In germline, CDR1 is LNHDA, CDR2 SQIVND (reference sequence). Trimming stripped 2 bases from V and 7 bases from J, with 9 bases between. The CDR3 has 13 residues. Written as DNA, the CDR3 is TGTGCCAGTAGTATATTAAGGGGCCAGCCCCAGCATTTT. It yields the protein CASSILRGQPQHF.

There are a few counts of this clone. The chain links TRBV6-4 to TRBJ2-3; TRBD2 agrees at 12 bases. The V gene end was trimmed by 8 bases and the J gene end by 2 bases; junction bases not matched to a gene: 5. Germline V CDR1 and CDR2: MRHNA, SNTAGT. This CDR3 contains 15 residues. DNA of the CDR3: TGTGCCAGCTCGACTAGCGGGAGTTACACAGATACGCAGTATTTT. Translation gives CASSTSGSYTDTQYF.

The chain links TRBV7-3 to TRBJ2-1; 7 bases agree with TRBD1. Trimming cost V 2 bases and J 7 bases; bases outside gene matches: 5. The CDR3 has 14 amino acids. The V gene's germline CDR1 is SGHTA and CDR2 FQGTGA. CDR3 sequence: CASSLEGGRNEQFF. CDR3 DNA sequence: TGTGCCAGCAGCTTAGAAGGGGGCAGGAATGAGCAGTTCTTC.

A few counts support this clone. The CDR3 loop reads CASSFRGAGTGELFF. The CDR3 region has the DNA TGTGCCAGCAGTTTCAGGGGCGCGGGCACCGGGGAGCTGTTTTTT. This rearrangement joins TRBV7-2 to TRBJ2-2; D possibly corresponds to TRBD1 (6 bases). The CDR3 is 15 residues long. The germline V gene has CDR1 SGHTA and CDR2 FQGNSA. Trimming cost V 6 bases and J 4 bases, with 15 bases left between them.

This clone was observed a single time. The chain recombines TRBV7-6 with TRBJ2-7; possible D gene TRBD1, 5 bases. Per the germline V gene, CDR1 is SGHVS and CDR2 is FNYEAQ. The CDR3 length is 14 residues. Trimming removed 4 bases from V and 0 bases from J, with 10 bases in between. Here the CDR3 DNA reads TGTGCCAGCAGCTCCACGACAGTCTCCTACGAGCAGTACTTC. Translated, it gives CASSSTTVSYEQYF.

The gene calls are TRBV7-9 and TRBJ2-7; a weak D match, TRBD1 (6 bases). Trimming cost V 1 base and J 0 bases, with 10 bases left between them. There are 15 residues in the CDR3. CDR1 is SEHNR, CDR2 FQNEAQ, per germline (reference sequence). CDR3 bases: TGTGCCAGCAGCTTAGGGGACAAGAGCTCCTACGAGCAGTACTTC. It is translated as CASSLGDKSSYEQYF.

The rearrangement links TRBV5-1 to TRBJ2-5, with 9 nucleotides matching TRBD1. The CDR3 contains 14 residues. Trimming took 6 bases from V and 5 from J; bases not matched to a gene: 8. Germline V CDR1 and CDR2: SGHRS, YFSETQ. CDR3 nucleotides: TGCGCCAGCACCAGGACAGGGGTAGGGGAGACCCAGTACTTC. The encoded protein is CASTRTGVGETQYF.

The sample holds one count of this clone. The V gene is TRBV5-1, the J gene TRBJ2-5, with a weak D call TRBD2 (5 bases). The germline V gene has CDR1 SGHRS and CDR2 YFSETQ. Trimming took off 2 bases at V and 1 base at J, with 12 bases between the two ends. The CDR3 spans 15 residues. The CDR3 loop reads CASSLGLAPQETQYF. Written as DNA, the CDR3 is TGCGCCAGCAGCTTAGGACTGGCCCCCCAAGAGACCCAGTACTTC.

The chain links TRBV30 to TRBJ2-7, with a tentative D call TRBD2 (5 bases). CDR3 length equals 15 residues. The V and J ends lost 1 base and 2 bases respectively, with 15 bases between them. Looked up from germline, CDR1 is GTSNPN and CDR2 is SVGIG (reference sequence). For the CDR3, the DNA is TGTGCCTGGAGTGGGGGTGGGAGACCAACCTACGAGCAGTACTTC. This sequence encodes CAWSGGGRPTYEQYF.

This clone showed up just once. The rearrangement links TRBV5-1 to TRBJ1-4; 7 nucleotides line up with TRBD1. Trimming at V came to 1 base and at J to 5 bases, leaving 2 bases not matched to a gene. Germline V gives CDR1 SGHRS, CDR2 YFSETQ. The CDR3 covers 14 residues. Here the CDR3 reads CASSLQGENEKLFF. CDR3 bases: TGCGCCAGCAGCTTGCAGGGGGAGAATGAAAAACTGTTTTTT.